This TCR beta chain was sequenced during a study of blood T cell repertoires in COVID-19. Overall study context: Sample material is recorded as cDNA or gDNA derived from T cells, B-cell-depleted T cells, or PBMCs.

The CDR3 spans 15 residues. Germline CDR1 reads KGHSH; CDR2 reads LQKENI. Unmatched junction bases numbered 1, after V lost 1 base and J lost 9 bases. Original processing notes: Researchers report that nucleated cell counts were estimated from reference gene primer amplification. Profiled with immunoSEQ multiplex PCR; TCRdb holds only in-frame clones, not every one. Clonal size and the V and J genes are those of that table, whereas D and trimming came from the DNA. Of approximately 150,000 clones listed, around 90% are singletons. The sequence came from a man in his 60s with active or convalescent COVID-19. Sequencing input: peripheral blood. The chain employs TRBV18 and TRBJ1-6; 12 bases fit TRBD1. CDR3 in amino acids: CASSPRDRGPSPLHF. CDR3 DNA: TGTGCCAGCTCACCACGGGACAGGGGGCCTTCACCCCTCCACTTT.